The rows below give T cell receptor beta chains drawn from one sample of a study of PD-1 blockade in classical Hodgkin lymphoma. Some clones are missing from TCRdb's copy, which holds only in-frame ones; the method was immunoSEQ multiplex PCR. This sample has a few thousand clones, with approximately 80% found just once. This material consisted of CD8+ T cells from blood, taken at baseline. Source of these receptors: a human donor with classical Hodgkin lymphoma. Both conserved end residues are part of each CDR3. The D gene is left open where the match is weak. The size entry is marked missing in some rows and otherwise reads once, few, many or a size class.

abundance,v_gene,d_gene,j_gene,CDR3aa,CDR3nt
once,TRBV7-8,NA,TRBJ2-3,CASSLLTGAGTDTQYF,TGTGCCAGCAGCTTATTAACGGGGGCCGGCACAGATACGCAGTATTTT
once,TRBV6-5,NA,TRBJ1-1,CASSYLNIQAPRQAFF,TGTGCCAGCAGTTACTTAAATATACAGGCCCCGCGACAAGCTTTCTTT
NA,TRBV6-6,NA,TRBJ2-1,CASSLSGSSSYNEQFF,TGTGCCAGCAGTCTTAGCGGTTCCAGCTCCTACAATGAGCAGTTCTTC
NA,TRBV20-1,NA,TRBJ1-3,CSARDGNTIYF,TGCAGTGCTAGAGATGGAAACACCATATATTTT
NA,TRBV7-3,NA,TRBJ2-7,CASSSIAGSLNEQYF,TGTGCCAGCAGCTCCATCGCGGGCTCCCTGAACGAGCAGTACTTC
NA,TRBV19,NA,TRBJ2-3,CASSLGADTQYF,TGTGCCAGTAGCCTCGGGGCAGATACGCAGTATTTT
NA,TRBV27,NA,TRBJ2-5,CASSLYGGAFETQYF,TGTGCCAGCAGTTTGTATGGGGGGGCCTTTGAGACCCAGTACTTC
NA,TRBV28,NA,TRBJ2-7,CASSPFVERSYEQYF,TGTGCCAGCAGCCCTTTCGTAGAGCGCTCCTACGAGCAGTACTTC
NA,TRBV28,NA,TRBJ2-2,CASSFAPEGEGELFF,TGTGCCAGCAGTTTCGCCCCTGAGGGGGAGGGGGAGCTGTTTTTT
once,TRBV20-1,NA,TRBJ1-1,CSGGNTEAFF,TGCAGTGGGGGTAACACTGAAGCTTTCTTT
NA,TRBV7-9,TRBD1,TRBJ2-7,CASSLGQGRYEQYF,TGTGCCAGCAGCTTGGGACAGGGTCGGTACGAGCAGTACTTC
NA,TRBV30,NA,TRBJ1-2,CAWMGRANGYTF,TGTGCCTGGATGGGCAGGGCTAACGGCTACACCTTC
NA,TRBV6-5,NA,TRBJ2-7,CASSPRDYEQYF,TGTGCCAGCAGTCCACGGGATTACGAGCAGTACTTC
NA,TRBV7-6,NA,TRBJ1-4,CASSLTVGGEKLFF,TGTGCCAGCAGCTTGACAGTCGGCGGCGAAAAACTGTTTTTT
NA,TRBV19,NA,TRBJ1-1,CASRAGELTEAFF,TGTGCCAGTAGGGCAGGGGAGTTGACTGAAGCTTTCTTT
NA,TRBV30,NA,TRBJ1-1,CAWSRGLAEAFF,TGTGCCTGGAGCAGGGGTTTGGCTGAAGCTTTCTTT
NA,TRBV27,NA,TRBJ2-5,CASSSNGGETQYF,TGTGCCAGCAGTTCGAACGGAGGAGAGACCCAGTACTTC
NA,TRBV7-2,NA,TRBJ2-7,CASSLNSYEQYF,TGTGCCAGCAGCTTAAACTCCTACGAGCAGTACTTC
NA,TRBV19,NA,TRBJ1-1,CASSTLRAPIEAFF,TGTGCCAGTAGTACATTAAGGGCCCCTATTGAAGCTTTCTTT
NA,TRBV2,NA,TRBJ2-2,CASSEAPGGDTGELFF,TGTGCCAGCAGTGAAGCCCCAGGGGGGGACACCGGGGAGCTGTTTTTT
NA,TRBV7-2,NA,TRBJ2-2,CASSSEGPYTGELFF,TGTGCCAGCAGCTCTGAAGGACCTTACACCGGGGAGCTGTTTTTT
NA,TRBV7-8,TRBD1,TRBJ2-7,CASSPPTRGPEMSYEQYF,TGTGCCAGCAGCCCGCCAACGAGGGGGCCGGAGATGTCCTACGAGCAGTACTTC
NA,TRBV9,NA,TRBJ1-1,CASNRWMKGMNTEAFF,TGTGCCAGCAACCGATGGATGAAAGGGATGAACACTGAAGCTTTCTTT
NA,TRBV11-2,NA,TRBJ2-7,CASSLGSGPWEQYF,TGTGCCAGCAGCTTAGGGTCAGGGCCTTGGGAGCAGTACTTC
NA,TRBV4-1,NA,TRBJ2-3,CASSLGFGDTQYF,TGCGCCAGCAGCCTAGGGTTTGGGGATACGCAGTATTTT
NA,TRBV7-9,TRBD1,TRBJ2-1,CASSLEQGDEQFF,TGTGCCAGCAGCTTAGAACAGGGGGATGAGCAGTTCTTC
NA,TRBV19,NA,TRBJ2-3,CASNGGGADTQYF,TGTGCCAGTAATGGAGGGGGAGCAGATACGCAGTATTTT
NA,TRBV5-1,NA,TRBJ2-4,CASSFLDPVKNIQYF,TGCGCCAGCAGCTTTTTGGATCCGGTCAAAAACATTCAGTACTTC
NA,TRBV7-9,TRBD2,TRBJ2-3,CASKKPGGSTDTQYF,TGTGCCAGCAAAAAACCGGGAGGTAGCACAGATACGCAGTATTTT
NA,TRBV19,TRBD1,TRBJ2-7,CATGPGQGYEQYF,TGTGCCACTGGACCGGGACAGGGCTACGAGCAGTACTTC
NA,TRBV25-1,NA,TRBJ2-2,CASSESGSVGTGELFF,TGTGCCAGCAGTGAATCCGGGTCGGTCGGCACCGGGGAGCTGTTTTTT
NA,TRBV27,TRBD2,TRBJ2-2,CASSWASGGRELFF,TGTGCCAGCAGTTGGGCTAGCGGGGGGAGGGAGCTGTTTTTT
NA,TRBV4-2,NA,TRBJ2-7,CASSQSHEQYF,TGTGCCAGCAGCCAATCCCACGAGCAGTACTTC
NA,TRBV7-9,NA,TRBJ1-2,CASSLPEGMDYGYTF,TGTGCCAGCAGCTTACCGGAGGGGATGGACTATGGCTACACCTTC
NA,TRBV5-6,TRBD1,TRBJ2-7,CASSTRTGGEQYF,TGTGCCAGCAGCACCCGGACAGGGGGCGAGCAGTACTTC
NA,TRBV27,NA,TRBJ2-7,CASSLSGYRDYEQYF,TGTGCCAGCAGTTTATCGGGGTACAGGGACTACGAGCAGTACTTC
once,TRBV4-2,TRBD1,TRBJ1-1,CASSPPGTGVEAFF,TGTGCCAGCAGCCCTCCCGGGACAGGTGTAGAAGCTTTCTTT
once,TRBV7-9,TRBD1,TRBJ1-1,CASSLVEGALSEAFF,TGTGCCAGCAGCTTAGTAGAGGGGGCCCTTTCTGAAGCTTTCTTT
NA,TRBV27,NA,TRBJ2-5,CASGKGHETQYF,TGTGCCAGCGGGAAGGGGCACGAGACCCAGTACTTC
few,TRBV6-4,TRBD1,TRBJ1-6,CASSDSNRGPLHF,TGTGCCAGCAGTGACTCAAACAGGGGACCCCTCCACTTT
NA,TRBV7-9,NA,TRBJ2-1,CASSLSPRGNEQFF,TGTGCCAGCAGCTTAAGTCCCAGGGGCAATGAGCAGTTCTTC
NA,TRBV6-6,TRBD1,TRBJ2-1,CASSYRQGVNEQFF,TGTGCCAGCAGTTACAGGCAGGGGGTCAATGAGCAGTTCTTC
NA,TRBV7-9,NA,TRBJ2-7,CALRSANRPYEQYF,TGTGCCCTTAGATCGGCTAACCGTCCTTACGAGCAGTACTTC
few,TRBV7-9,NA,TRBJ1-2,CASSLGGRHLDYGYTF,TGTGCCAGCAGCTTAGGTGGACGGCACTTGGACTATGGCTACACCTTC
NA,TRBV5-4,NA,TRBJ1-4,CASSLRGHSIRASEEKLFF,TGTGCCAGCAGCTTACGAGGCCATTCAATAAGGGCCTCGGAGGAAAAACTGTTTTTT
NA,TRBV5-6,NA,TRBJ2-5,CASSYMTSEETQYF,TGTGCCAGCAGCTATATGACTAGTGAAGAGACCCAGTACTTC
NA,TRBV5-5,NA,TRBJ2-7,CASTTPGPEQYF,TGTGCCAGCACCACCCCCGGACCGGAGCAGTACTTC